A single sample gave rise to the 18 T cell receptor beta chains below, sequenced in a study of T-cell reconstitution after alpha-beta-depleted transplantation in children (TCRdb year 2016). The treatment or condition tag for this specimen amounts to: allogeneic hematopoietic cell transplantation with graft depleted of TCRalphabeta T cells and CD19 B cells. Libraries were prepared through PCR. These reads were obtained on an Illumina HiSeq 2500. Molecular barcoding was employed in the preparation of TCR libraries, with unique molecular identifiers being used to normalize TCRbeta repertoire quantification. The public reads were run again by TCRdb, first through fastp at Q25 and then through MiXCR, and only productive beta chains were kept. Under each unique CDR3 protein, matching rows form one entry showing the most common genes and DNA. The table for this sample lists 250,000 to 300,000 distinct CDR3 sequences; 10% of them were counted only once. About 8% of the sample belongs to the ten largest clones.

Specimen: PBMCs, collected before TCRalphabeta/CD19-depleted stem cell transplant. Every receptor here comes from a boy under two years old with acute myeloid leukemia, due to receive a stem cell transplant.

Details on this clonotype: A junction boundary mismatches the germline segment, possibly from a read error. The chain is built from TRBV15 and TRBJ2-1; the D gene could be TRBD1 or TRBD2 (5 bases each). The CDR3 is made up of 12 amino acids. Looked up from germline, CDR1 is LNHNV and CDR2 is YYDKDF (reference sequence). The CDR3 loop is CATGGRKDEQLF. CDR3 nucleotide sequence: TGTGCCACCGGGGGAAGGAAGGATGAGCAGCTCTTC.

This clonotype showed up many times. This chain uses TRBV10-3 with TRBJ2-2; the match to TRBD2 covers 10 bases. CDR1 is ENHRY and CDR2 is SYGVKD in the germline V gene. CDR3 length equals 17 residues. V was clipped by 6 bases and J by 9 bases; unmatched bases: 16. The CDR3 sequence: CAISGQRELAGPRELFF. CDR3 sequence (DNA): TGTGCCATCAGCGGACAGCGGGAACTAGCGGGGCCCCGGGAGCTGTTTTTT.

This clonotype appeared many times. The chain employs TRBV9 and TRBJ1-1; D gene ambiguous. V was clipped by 4 bases and J by 5 bases, with 12 bases between them. The CDR3 consists of 13 residues. Germline V gene sequence: CDR1 SGDLS, CDR2 YYNGEE. CDR3: CASSLGMTTEAFF. DNA of the CDR3: TGTGCCAGCAGCCTCGGGATGACGACTGAAGCTTTCTTT. Full variable domain (rest looked up from reference TRBV9 and TRBJ1-1): DSGVTQTPKHLITATGQRVTLRCSPRSGDLSVYWYQQSLDQGLQFLIQYYNGEERAKGNILERFSAQQFPDLHSELNLSSLELGDSALYFCASSLGMTTEAFFGQGTRLTVV.

This clonotype was recorded at least ten times. The chain carries TRBV5-6 and TRBJ2-1; D is uncertain. V gave up 1 base and J gave up 3 bases, with 2 bases separating them. This CDR3 has 12 amino acids. The germline V gene encodes CDR1 SGHDT and CDR2 YYEEEE. CDR3 DNA: TGTGCCAGCAGCTTGAACTACAATGAGCAGTTCTTC. It encodes CASSLNYNEQFF.

This clonotype showed up many times. The rearrangement uses TRBV6-5 and TRBJ1-1, with TRBD1 matching 10 bases. Trimming at V came to 0 bases and at J to 5 bases, leaving 6 bases not matched to a gene. Germline loops: CDR1 MNHEY, CDR2 SVGAGI. The CDR3 runs 16 residues. CDR3: CASSYSTGGWWTEAFF. CDR3 DNA sequence: TGTGCCAGCAGTTACTCGACAGGGGGCTGGTGGACTGAAGCTTTCTTT.

This clonotype was recorded at least ten times. V and J are TRBV6-1 and TRBJ1-5, with 12 bases lining up with TRBD1. Looked up from germline, CDR1 is MNHNS and CDR2 is SASEGT. The V segment lost 1 base and the J segment 6 bases; nucleotides outside the gene matches: 4. This CDR3 has 16 residues. In DNA form, the CDR3 reads TGTGCCAGCAGTGAAGGGGGACAGGGGGCAAGTCAGCCCCAGCATTTT. This encodes CASSEGGQGASQPQHF.

This clonotype was picked up many times. As DNA, the CDR3 is TGTGCCAGCAGCCAAGCGGAAGACTACAATGAGCAGTTCTTC. Its protein product is CASSQAEDYNEQFF. The chain is built from TRBV3-1 and TRBJ2-1; D is uncertain. Germline loops: CDR1 LGHDT, CDR2 YNNKEL (reference sequence). V dropped 1 base and J dropped 3 bases, with 7 bases sitting between them. The CDR3 totals 14 residues.

This clonotype was counted many times. The chain employs TRBV29-1 and TRBJ2-5; a possible D gene is TRBD1 (6 bases). Trimming pared 4 bases from V and 0 bases from J, leaving 9 bases between. The CDR3 runs to 13 residues. The germline V gene encodes CDR1 SQVTM and CDR2 ANQGSEA. The chain's CDR3 is CSVAQGYQETQYF. In DNA form, the CDR3 reads TGCAGCGTTGCCCAGGGGTACCAAGAGACCCAGTACTTC. The full variable domain, rest sourced from reference TRBV29-1 and TRBJ2-5, is SAVISQKPSRDICQRGTSLTIQCQVDSQVTMMFWYRQQPGQSLTLIATANQGSEATYESGFVIDKFPISRPNLTFSTLTVSNMSPEDSSIYLCSVAQGYQETQYFGPGTRLLVL.

This clonotype has a handful of counts. This chain connects TRBV10-2 to TRBJ2-7; possibly TRBD2 for D (6 bases). From germline, CDR1 is WSHSY and CDR2 SAAADI. V lost 8 bases, J lost 6 bases, and 8 bases lay in between. The CDR3 is 10 residues long. The CDR3 loop is CASGRSEQYF. The CDR3 DNA reads as TGCGCCAGCGGGAGGAGCGAGCAGTACTTC.

This clonotype was seen ten or more times. The rearrangement uses TRBV3-1 and TRBJ2-7, with 7 bases identical to TRBD1. This CDR3 has 14 amino acids. The V gene's germline CDR1 is LGHDT and CDR2 YNNKEL (reference sequence). J was trimmed by 2 bases and V by 9 bases; bases with no gene match: 10. CDR3 sequence reads: CARTPGTEPYEQYF. The CDR3, as DNA: TGTGCCAGAACCCCCGGGACAGAACCCTACGAGCAGTACTTC.

In this sample, this clonotype turned up many times. The chain employs TRBV27 and TRBJ2-5, with 10 bases that match TRBD2. The J segment lost 3 bases and the V segment lost 2 bases, leaving 9 bases of the junction unmatched. The CDR3 contains 17 residues. Looked up from germline, CDR1 is MNHEY and CDR2 is SMNVEV (reference sequence). The CDR3 DNA sequence: TGTGCCAGCAGTTTAAGGGGTTTAGGACTAGCGGAAGAGACCCAGTACTTC. It yields the protein CASSLRGLGLAEETQYF.

There are many counts of this clonotype. CDR3 nucleotide sequence: TGTGCCAGCAGCTTACAAGCGGGAGGTCCTGATACGCAGTATTTT. Residues: CASSLQAGGPDTQYF. V gene TRBV7-2 combines with J gene TRBJ2-3, with 9 bases that match TRBD2. Germline-derived CDR1 and CDR2 are SGHTA and FQGNSA. The CDR3 totals 15 residues. Trimming removed 2 bases from V and 6 bases from J; junction bases left unmatched: 6.

This clonotype was detected ten times or more. The rearrangement uses TRBV5-1 and TRBJ2-2; 14 positions agree with TRBD2. The CDR3 contains 16 residues. With V trimmed by 4 bases and J by 5 bases, 4 bases remained unmatched. CDR1 and CDR2 from the germline V gene are SGHRS and YFSETQ. CDR3 residues: CASSKGLAGATGELFF. In DNA, the CDR3 is TGCGCCAGCAGCAAGGGACTAGCGGGAGCAACCGGGGAGCTGTTTTTT.

For this clonotype: This may be a read error, as it is one base from a much larger clone. The V gene is TRBV12-3 or TRBV12-4, the J gene TRBJ1-1; D remains ambiguous. The V end lost 3 bases, the J end lost 4 bases, and 9 bases lay between the germline ends. This CDR3 comprises 13 residues. CDR3 sequence: CASSFNTVTEAFF. DNA of the CDR3: TGTGCCAGCAGTTTCAACACAGTCACTGAAGCTTTCTTT.

This clonotype was seen repeatedly, ten times or more. V gene TRBV24-1 combines with J gene TRBJ2-3, with a possible D match to TRBD2 (5 bases). Germline V gives CDR1 KGHDR, CDR2 SFDVKD. The CDR3 has 16 residues. V lost 7 bases, J lost 0 bases, and 16 bases lay in between. The CDR3 loop is CATRSSRAPSTDTQYF. The CDR3 DNA is TGTGCCACCAGATCGTCGCGGGCTCCTAGCACAGATACGCAGTATTTT.

V gene TRBV20-1 combines with J gene TRBJ1-1; D gene uncertain. The CDR3 is made up of 10 amino acids. Germline V CDR1 and CDR2: DFQATT, SNEGSKA (reference sequence). The CDR3 protein is CRSRGTEAFF. The CDR3, as DNA: TGCCGTTCGCGGGGCACTGAAGCTTTCTTT.

The V gene is TRBV4-2, the J gene TRBJ2-6; D unresolved. CDR1 is LGHNA, CDR2 YNFKEQ, per germline. The ends were cut back, 4 bases at V and 0 bases at J, with 13 bases in the middle. This CDR3 has 17 residues. Here the CDR3 DNA reads TGTGCCAGCAGCCCAGGACGGTCAAACTCTGGGGCCAACGTCCTGACTTTC. Its translation is CASSPGRSNSGANVLTF.

V usage is TRBV7-5 and J usage is TRBJ2-1; the table's TRBD1 call for D was not verified on the DNA. TRBV7-5 is assigned pseudogene status. This CDR3 region has 18 residues. CDR3 amino acids: CSPASAVNMGSPYNEQFF. CDR3 nucleotide sequence: TGCAGCCCTGCGTCTGCGGTCAACATGGGCAGTCCGTACAATGAGCAGTTCTTC.